This TCR beta chain was observed in a study of vaccination and CD4 T cells after COVID-19. Looking at the study overall: No peptide, an HIV-1 Nef pool, or a CEFX pool was what each control culture received.

The treatment: roughly 11-day PBMC culture with coronavirus spike peptide pools or control peptides (ViraFEST assay). T cells were expanded with peptide pools, and expanded clonotypes were identified by TCR sequencing. With regard to this clonotype: Its specificity is not known.

Sequence data for DNA of cultured CD4+ T cells were generated by the Oncomine TCR Beta short-read assay. TCRdb passed the PCR reads through MiXCR, listing each CDR3 protein once. The sample holds approximately 20,000 distinct CDR3 sequences, just over 60% seen once. Trimming shortened V by 5 bases and J by 0 bases, and 11 bases separated the two germline ends. This CDR3 comprises 15 residues. The germline V gene has CDR1 SGHVS and CDR2 FQNEAQ. This TCR came from a human donor who had recovered from COVID-19. The chain links TRBV7-8 to TRBJ1-5, with D possibly TRBD1 on 6 matching bases. Sequenced: CD4+ T cells from blood, cultured in vitro. For the CDR3, the DNA is TGTGCCAGCAGCCCCGGACAGCTTAGCAATCAGCCCCAGCATTTT. This codes for CASSPGQLSNQPQHF.